What follows are 26 T cell receptor beta chains derived from one specimen sequenced in a study of CD8 T cells in Susac syndrome. RNA in amounts of about 0.5 to 1 ug was reverse transcribed with random hexamers. TCRdb itself ran the immunoSEQ multiplex PCR reads through MiXCR, one entry per CDR3 protein. The sample consists of around 50,000 distinct CDR3 sequences, more than 85% of them appearing once. The specimen sequenced was CD8+ T cells from PBMCs. The receptors here all came from a human donor in good health.

The gene calls are TRBV7-2 and TRBJ2-7; D possibly corresponds to TRBD2 (5 bases). Trimming pared 1 base from V and 2 bases from J, leaving 18 bases between. This CDR3 region has 17 residues. From germline, CDR1 is SGHTA and CDR2 FQGNSA. CDR3 sequence (DNA): TGTGCCAGCAGCTTAGGGAACCGGGATCTCGCCCCCTACGAGCAGTACTTC. This encodes CASSLGNRDLAPYEQYF.

The chain recombines TRBV7-9 with TRBJ2-1; TRBD2 matches 7 bases. The CDR3 sequence is 16 residues long. Germline-derived CDR1 and CDR2 are SEHNR and FQNEAQ (reference sequence). With 1 base clipped from V and 5 bases from J, the junction kept 8 bases outside the gene matches. CDR3 nucleotides: TGTGCCAGCAGCTTAGTCGGCAGGGACTACGACAATGAGCAGTTCTTC. Translation gives CASSLVGRDYDNEQFF. The complete variable domain, with remaining parts taken from reference TRBV7-9 and TRBJ2-1, reads DTGVSQNPRHKITKRGQNVTFRCDPISEHNRLYWYRQTLGQGPEFLTYFQNEAQLEKSRLLSDRFSAERPKGSFSTLEIQRTEQGDSAMYLCASSLVGRDYDNEQFFGPGTRLTVL.

J is TRBJ1-5 and V is TRBV7-9; D unclear. Per the germline V gene, CDR1 is SEHNR and CDR2 is FQNEAQ (reference sequence). The CDR3 consists of 12 residues. V was trimmed by 5 bases and J by 7 bases, leaving 9 bases between them. This CDR3 is CASSRGGQPQHF. The CDR3 nucleotides read TGTGCCAGCAGCCGCGGCGGCCAGCCCCAGCATTTT.

V is TRBV4-3 and J is TRBJ2-5; D is unclear. The CDR3 is 15 amino acids. V lost 4 bases and J 3 bases, leaving 15 bases between the germline ends. Germline values: CDR1 LGHNA, CDR2 YSLEER. DNA for the CDR3: TGCGCCAGCAGCCGATTGTACGAACCTAAAGAGACCCAGTACTTC. Translation gives CASSRLYEPKETQYF.

The rearrangement uses TRBV5-6 and TRBJ1-1; unclear D gene. The CDR3 is made up of 15 amino acids. The ends were cut back, 0 bases at V and 0 bases at J, with 9 bases in the middle. CDR1 is SGHDT, CDR2 YYEEEE, per germline. CDR3 in amino acids: CASSLGLLVNTEAFF. The CDR3 coding sequence is TGTGCCAGCAGCTTGGGACTCCTGGTGAACACTGAAGCTTTCTTT.

The chain links TRBV6-5 to TRBJ1-1; D is unclear. CDR3 size: 12 residues. Trimming removed 10 bases from V and 1 base from J, with 10 bases in between. Germline lookup yields CDR1 MNHEY and CDR2 SVGAGI. This CDR3 reads CATLIGNTEAFF. The CDR3 DNA reads as TGTGCCACCCTAATCGGGAACACTGAAGCTTTCTTT.

The V gene is TRBV18, the J gene TRBJ2-7; 8 bases agree with TRBD2. Germline assignment: CDR1 KGHSH and CDR2 LQKENI. J lost 1 base, V lost 5 bases, and 7 bases had no gene match. The CDR3 runs 15 residues. CDR3: CASSSTGTSSYEQYF. CDR3 DNA: TGTGCCAGCTCATCTACCGGGACTAGTTCCTACGAGCAGTACTTC. The whole variable domain, filled in from reference TRBV18 and TRBJ2-7, reads NAGVMQNPRHLVRRRGQEARLRCSPMKGHSHVYWYRQLPEEGLKFMVYLQKENIIDESGMPKERFSAEFPKEGPSILRIQQVVRGDSAAYFCASSSTGTSSYEQYFGPGTRLTVT.

V gene TRBV7-9 combines with J gene TRBJ1-1; no definite D call. Trimming took off 7 bases at V and 3 bases at J, with 12 bases between the two ends. Germline CDR1 reads SEHNR; CDR2 reads FQNEAQ (reference sequence). CDR3 length: 13 residues. CDR3 in amino acids: CASTSYSDTEAFF. CDR3 DNA sequence: TGTGCCAGCACCTCTTACTCGGACACTGAAGCTTTCTTT.

The chain carries TRBV27 and TRBJ1-1; 8 nucleotides align to TRBD1. The CDR3 has 15 residues. CDR1 is MNHEY and CDR2 is SMNVEV in the germline V gene (reference sequence). V lost 7 bases to trimming and J lost 3 bases; unmatched junction nucleotides: 10. The CDR3: CASTPMTGADTEAFF. The CDR3 DNA sequence: TGTGCCAGCACCCCAATGACAGGGGCGGACACTGAAGCTTTCTTT.

The chain is built from TRBV29-1 and TRBJ2-2; 10 positions agree with TRBD1. CDR3 length equals 16 residues. Trimming took 0 bases from V and 5 from J; bases not matched to a gene: 6. From germline, CDR1 is SQVTM and CDR2 ANQGSEA. Here the CDR3 DNA reads TGCAGCGTTGAAGATCTCGGACAGGGGGTTACCGGGGAGCTGTTTTTT. This gives the protein CSVEDLGQGVTGELFF.

V usage is TRBV21-1 and J usage is TRBJ1-1. TRBV21-1 constitutes a pseudogene. The CDR3 covers 10 residues. CDR3 DNA sequence: TGTGCCAGAGGACACATTGGAGCTTTCTTT. Its translation is CARGHIGAFF.

The CDR3 region has the DNA TGTGCCAGTAGTATGAGCGGGAATCGCAATGAGCAGTTCTTC. Protein: CASSMSGNRNEQFF. V and J are TRBV19 and TRBJ2-1; 7 positions agree with TRBD2. The ends lost 3 bases at V and 6 bases at J; junction bases unmatched: 5. CDR1 is LNHDA and CDR2 is SQIVND in the germline V gene (reference sequence). The length of the CDR3 is 14 residues.

This CDR3 reads CASSLGPGSGANVLTF. As DNA, the CDR3 is TGTGCCAGCAGCTTGGGGCCAGGGTCCGGGGCCAACGTCCTGACTTTC. The chain is built from TRBV5-6 and TRBJ2-6, with a possible D match to TRBD1 (5 bases). This CDR3 has 16 amino acids. CDR1 and CDR2 (germline): SGHDT, YYEEEE. V lost 0 bases, J lost 4 bases, and 11 bases lay in between.

The CDR3 DNA sequence: TGCAGTGCTAGAGTCGGACAGGGAATCGGCAATGAGCAGTTCTTC. Protein product: CSARVGQGIGNEQFF. The chain recombines TRBV20-1 with TRBJ2-1; 8 bases line up with TRBD1. Germline V gene sequence: CDR1 DFQATT, CDR2 SNEGSKA (reference sequence). V lost 1 base to trimming and J lost 6 bases; unmatched junction nucleotides: 8. The length of the CDR3 is 15 residues.

The chain links TRBV7-9 to TRBJ1-6; D gene unclear. Germline values: CDR1 SEHNR, CDR2 FQNEAQ (reference sequence). The CDR3 runs to 16 residues. Trimming took 3 bases from V and 0 from J, leaving 9 bases between them. This CDR3 reads CASSFLRSSYNSPLHF. The CDR3 DNA sequence: TGTGCCAGCAGCTTTCTCCGGAGCTCCTATAATTCACCCCTCCACTTT.

There are a few counts of this clonotype. The CDR3 sequence is CATRQGATGELFF. The CDR3 DNA is TGTGCCACCCGACAGGGTGCCACCGGGGAGCTGTTTTTT. The chain recombines TRBV6-5 with TRBJ2-2, with 7 bases aligning to TRBD1. This CDR3 contains 13 residues. Trimming took 10 bases from V and 4 from J; bases not matched to a gene: 6. Germline V gene lookup returns CDR1 MNHEY and CDR2 SVGAGI.

The rearrangement uses TRBV3-1 and TRBJ2-1; 7 bases map to TRBD2. Germline-derived CDR1 and CDR2 are LGHDT and YNNKEL (reference sequence). The V gene end was trimmed by 1 base and the J gene end by 0 bases; junction bases not matched to a gene: 0. There are 15 residues in the CDR3. CDR3 nucleotides: TGTGCCAGCAGCCAAGCTAGCGGCTCCTACAATGAGCAGTTCTTC. Translation: CASSQASGSYNEQFF.

The V call is TRBV27, the J call TRBJ2-7; the match to TRBD2 covers 10 bases. Germline V gene lookup returns CDR1 MNHEY and CDR2 SMNVEV (reference sequence). Germline trimming cut 1 base from V and 7 bases from J; bases unmatched to any gene: 22. The CDR3 is made up of 20 amino acids. The CDR3 nucleotides are TGTGCCAGCAGTTTATTATCCGAGGTGGGGGCTGCTAGCGGGAGTCGTGAGCAGTACTTC. Translating gives CASSLLSEVGAASGSREQYF.

The rearrangement links TRBV14 to TRBJ2-3; D unclear. The CDR3 has 15 residues. Germline lookup yields CDR1 SGHDN and CDR2 FVKESK. V lost 3 bases and J 1 base, leaving 11 bases between the germline ends. The CDR3 here is CASSQLSSRTDTQYF. Here the CDR3 DNA reads TGTGCCAGCAGCCAGCTATCGAGTCGCACAGATACGCAGTATTTT.

This chain joins TRBV14 and TRBJ2-1; TRBD1 aligns across 7 bases. The CDR3 is made up of 18 amino acids. Germline V gene data show CDR1 as SGHDN and CDR2 as FVKESK. The trim removed 0 bases at V and 2 bases at J, leaving 10 bases unmatched. The CDR3 DNA reads as TGTGCCAGCAGCCAAGATTTAGGGGGCAGGGGCGCCTACAATGAGCAGTTCTTC. Protein sequence: CASSQDLGGRGAYNEQFF.

The V call is TRBV14, the J call TRBJ2-7; D remains unclear. The V end lost 1 base, the J end lost 0 bases, and 10 bases lay between the germline ends. The CDR3 has 15 amino acids. Per the germline V gene, CDR1 is SGHDN and CDR2 is FVKESK. The CDR3 DNA follows: TGTGCCAGCAGCCAAGTCAGGACGGGCTCCTACGAGCAGTACTTC. It yields the protein CASSQVRTGSYEQYF. The variable domain in full, with the rest retrieved from reference TRBV14 and TRBJ2-7, is EAGVTQFPSHSVIEKGQTVTLRCDPISGHDNLYWYRRVMGKEIKFLLHFVKESKQDESGMPNNRFLAERTGGTYSTLKVQPAELEDSGVYFCASSQVRTGSYEQYFGPGTRLTVT.

The gene calls are TRBV4-3 and TRBJ2-2; D possibly uses TRBD1 or TRBD2 (5 bases each). The germline V and J ends were trimmed by 1 base and 0 bases, with 6 bases remaining between them. Germline V gives CDR1 LGHNA, CDR2 YSLEER. This CDR3 is built from 15 residues. The CDR3 nucleotides read TGCGCCAGCAGCCAAGTGGGACCGAACACCGGGGAGCTGTTTTTT. It codes for CASSQVGPNTGELFF.

This clonotype was seen a few times. The chain is built from TRBV25-1 and TRBJ2-7; D gene ambiguous. CDR3 size: 12 residues. The V gene lost 4 bases and the J gene lost 3 bases, with 7 bases spanning the gap. CDR1 and CDR2 from the germline V gene are MGHDK and SYGVNS. CDR3 protein: CASSAPFYEQYF. CDR3 sequence (DNA): TGTGCCAGCAGTGCCCCCTTCTACGAGCAGTACTTC.

A few counts support this clonotype. V usage is TRBV5-4 and J usage is TRBJ2-7; TRBD2 might be the D (6 bases). The CDR3 covers 13 residues. Per germline, CDR1 SGHNT and CDR2 YYREEE (reference sequence). The ends were cut back, 10 bases at V and 5 bases at J, with 19 bases in the middle. The DNA for the CDR3 is TGTGCCTTCGGGGGAGAGGAGGGGAACGAGCAGTACTTC. It specifies CAFGGEEGNEQYF.

This clonotype has only one observation. This sequence joins TRBV6-4 and TRBJ2-1, with 10 bases aligning to TRBD2. The CDR3 loop spans 17 amino acids. J gave up 0 bases and V 3 bases, and 5 bases lay outside the gene matches. Germline CDR1 and CDR2: MRHNA and SNTAGT. For the CDR3, the DNA is TGTGCCAGCAGTGAAGGGACTAGCGACTCCTCCTACAATGAGCAGTTCTTC. This sequence encodes CASSEGTSDSSYNEQFF.

The V gene is TRBV4-3, the J gene TRBJ2-7; 12 bases match TRBD2. V lost 0 bases, J lost 3 bases, and 6 bases stayed unmatched. The CDR3 contains 17 residues. CDR1 and CDR2 from the germline V gene are LGHNA and YSLEER. CDR3 sequence: CASSQDRLAGGYYEQYF. As DNA, the CDR3 is TGCGCCAGCAGCCAAGATAGGCTAGCGGGAGGGTACTACGAGCAGTACTTC.